These 15 T cell receptor beta chains originate from one sample sequenced in a study of blood T cell repertoires in COVID-19. The repertoire was sequenced with immunoSEQ multiplex PCR; TCRdb's copy has only in-frame clones and lacks some. The sample lists more than 95,000 clones, around 84% occurring once. Sequencing was carried out using peripheral blood. These receptors were collected from a woman aged 60 to 75 in a cohort sampled during active or convalescent COVID-19.

The chain has TRBV28 and TRBJ1-3; D is possibly TRBD1 (5 bases). There are 15 residues in the CDR3. The V gene's germline CDR1 is MDHEN and CDR2 SYDVKM. The V gene lost 6 bases and the J gene lost 4 bases, with 16 bases spanning the gap. The CDR3 is CASSRLGQGGNTIYF. The DNA for the CDR3 is TGTGCCAGCAGCCGATTAGGTCAGGGCGGAAACACCATATATTTT.

The V and J genes are TRBV18 and TRBJ1-1, with D unclear. Germline lookup yields CDR1 KGHSH and CDR2 LQKENI. This CDR3 comprises 13 residues. Trimming removed 6 bases from V and 3 bases from J, with 11 bases in between. In DNA, the CDR3 is TGTGCCAGCTCTCCCGTACGGGACACTGAAGCTTTCTTT. Translating gives CASSPVRDTEAFF.

The chain joins TRBV11-2 to TRBJ2-7, with 8 bases identical to TRBD2. Germline CDR1 reads SGHAT; CDR2 reads FQNNGV. The CDR3 totals 14 residues. V shed 1 base and J 5 bases; nucleotides not matched to a gene: 4. CDR3 bases: TGTGCCAGCAGCTTAGCGGGGGGGCAGAACGAGCAGTACTTC. Translating gives CASSLAGGQNEQYF.

This clone was observed a single time. Here the CDR3 reads CASSPGQGYGSNQPQHF. CDR3 DNA sequence: TGTGCCAGCTCACCAGGACAGGGATACGGTAGCAATCAGCCCCAGCATTTT. The rearrangement uses TRBV18 and TRBJ1-5, with 8 bases that match TRBD1. Trimming removed 2 bases from V and 0 bases from J; junction bases left unmatched: 6. This CDR3 has 17 amino acids. In germline, CDR1 is KGHSH, CDR2 LQKENI.

The V and J genes are TRBV15 and TRBJ1-6, with a possible D match to TRBD1 (5 bases). Germline CDR1 reads LNHNV; CDR2 reads YYDKDF (reference sequence). The CDR3 has 14 residues. The V end lost 0 bases, the J end lost 14 bases, and 14 bases lay between the germline ends. The CDR3 nucleotides read TGTGCCACCAGCAGAGATCGGGGGATCCGGGCCCTCCACTTT. Residues: CATSRDRGIRALHF. Full variable domain (outside the CDR3, taken from reference TRBV15 and TRBJ1-6): DAMVIQNPRYQVTQFGKPVTLSCSQTLNHNVMYWYQQKSSQAPKLLFHYYDKDFNNEADTPDNFQSRRPNTSFCFLDIRSPGLGDTAMYLCATSRDRGIRALHFGNGTRLTVT.

The CDR3 reads CASGLVTGGQPQHF. Here the CDR3 DNA reads TGTGCTAGTGGTTTGGTAACAGGGGGACAGCCCCAGCATTTT. The rearrangement joins TRBV12-5 to TRBJ1-5, with TRBD1 matching 8 bases. The ends lost 0 bases at V and 7 bases at J; junction bases unmatched: 2. Germline CDR1 LGHNT, CDR2 FRNRAP. This CDR3 comprises 14 residues.

J is TRBJ2-3 and V is TRBV19; 11 bases match TRBD2. V lost 5 bases, J lost 5 bases, and 9 bases stayed unmatched. The CDR3 totals 16 residues. CDR1 is LNHDA and CDR2 is SQIVND in the germline V gene (reference sequence). This chain's CDR3 is CASSQNLAGGGDTQYF. DNA for the CDR3: TGTGCCAGTAGTCAGAACCTAGCGGGAGGCGGAGATACGCAGTATTTT.

This chain connects TRBV5-4 to TRBJ2-2, with 11 bases identical to TRBD1. The CDR3 covers 15 residues. Trimming removed 4 bases from V and 5 bases from J; junction bases left unmatched: 4. The germline V gene encodes CDR1 SGHNT and CDR2 YYREEE (reference sequence). Here the CDR3 reads CASSPDRGQTGELFF. As DNA, the CDR3 is TGTGCCAGCAGCCCGGACAGGGGGCAGACCGGGGAGCTGTTTTTT.

The sample holds one count of this clone. V usage is TRBV2 and J usage is TRBJ2-3; 14 bases agree with TRBD2. The CDR3 consists of 13 residues. Germline loops: CDR1 SNHLY, CDR2 FYNNEI. With V trimmed by 8 bases and J by 9 bases, 4 bases remained unmatched. The CDR3 sequence: CASQGLAGATQYF. In DNA form, the CDR3 reads TGTGCCAGCCAGGGACTAGCGGGAGCCACGCAGTATTTT.

The rearrangement uses TRBV9 and TRBJ1-1, with a weak D call TRBD1 (6 bases). The V and J ends lost 0 bases and 5 bases respectively, with 8 bases between them. Looked up from germline, CDR1 is SGDLS and CDR2 is YYNGEE. The CDR3 is made up of 13 amino acids. The CDR3 region is CASSVGGTTEAFF. DNA for the CDR3: TGTGCCAGCAGCGTAGGGGGGACAACTGAAGCTTTCTTT.

The genes are TRBV10-3 and TRBJ1-1; 8 bases fit TRBD1. Germline V gene sequence: CDR1 ENHRY, CDR2 SYGVKD. CDR3 size: 14 residues. Trimming removed 6 bases from V and 2 bases from J; junction bases left unmatched: 5. CDR3 in amino acids: CAIRTTGDNTEAFF. CDR3 in DNA: TGTGCCATCAGGACGACAGGGGATAACACTGAAGCTTTCTTT.

The gene calls are TRBV4-2 and TRBJ1-2; 8 bases map to TRBD1. Looked up from germline, CDR1 is LGHNA and CDR2 is YNFKEQ. This CDR3 contains 17 residues. V lost 1 base to trimming and J lost 8 bases; unmatched junction nucleotides: 15. CDR3 sequence: CASSQVLRGRGREGYTF. For the CDR3, the DNA is TGTGCCAGCAGCCAAGTCCTGAGAGGCAGGGGGCGAGAGGGCTACACCTTC.

The chain carries TRBV13 and TRBJ2-1; 8 bases are a match to TRBD1. V was clipped by 4 bases and J by 9 bases; unmatched bases: 17. Germline assignment: CDR1 PRHDT and CDR2 FYEKMQ (reference sequence). The CDR3 contains 17 residues. The CDR3 DNA sequence: TGTGCCAGCAGCTACGCATCAAGACAGGGGTGGGCGGCTGAGCAGTTCTTC. Its protein product is CASSYASRQGWAAEQFF.

This clone was detected once. The V call is TRBV19, the J call TRBJ2-3; the match to TRBD2 covers 10 bases. J gave up 0 bases and V 6 bases, and 21 bases lay outside the gene matches. The germline V gene has CDR1 LNHDA and CDR2 SQIVND (reference sequence). The CDR3 runs to 21 residues. CDR3 protein: CASRGQGKLAGAGLSTDTQYF. For the CDR3, the DNA is TGTGCCAGTAGAGGGCAGGGGAAGCTAGCGGGAGCGGGTCTGAGCACAGATACGCAGTATTTT.

This clone was detected only once. The chain uses TRBV1 and TRBJ2-1; TRBD2, the table's D call, was not compared with the DNA. TRBV1 is marked as a pseudogene. CDR3 size: 15 residues. The CDR3 DNA reads TGCACCAGCAGCTATAGCGGGAGCTCCTACAATGAGCAGTTCTTC. This sequence encodes CTSSYSGSSYNEQFF.